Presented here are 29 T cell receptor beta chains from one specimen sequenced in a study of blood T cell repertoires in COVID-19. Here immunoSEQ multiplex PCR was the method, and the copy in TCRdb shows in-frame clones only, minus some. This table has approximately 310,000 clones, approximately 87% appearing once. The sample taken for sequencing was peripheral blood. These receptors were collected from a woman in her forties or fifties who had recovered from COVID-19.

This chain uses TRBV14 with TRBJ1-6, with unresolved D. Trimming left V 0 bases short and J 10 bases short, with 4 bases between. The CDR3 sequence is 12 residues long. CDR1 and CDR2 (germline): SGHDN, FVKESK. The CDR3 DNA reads TGTGCCAGCAGCCAAGACCGGTCACCCCTCCACTTT. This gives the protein CASSQDRSPLHF.

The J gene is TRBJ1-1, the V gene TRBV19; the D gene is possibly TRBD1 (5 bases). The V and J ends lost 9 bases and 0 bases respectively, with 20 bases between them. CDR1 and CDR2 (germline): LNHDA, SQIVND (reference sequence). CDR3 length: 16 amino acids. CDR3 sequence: CASYLGPGEMNTEAFF. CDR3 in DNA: TGTGCCAGCTACTTAGGTCCGGGGGAGATGAACACTGAAGCTTTCTTT.

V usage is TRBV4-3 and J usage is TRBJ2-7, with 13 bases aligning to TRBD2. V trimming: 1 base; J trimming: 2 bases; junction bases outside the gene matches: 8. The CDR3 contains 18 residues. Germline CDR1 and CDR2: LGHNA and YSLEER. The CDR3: CASSQAPPTSGRPYEQYF. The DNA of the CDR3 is TGCGCCAGCAGCCAAGCCCCCCCGACTAGCGGGAGGCCCTACGAGCAGTACTTC.

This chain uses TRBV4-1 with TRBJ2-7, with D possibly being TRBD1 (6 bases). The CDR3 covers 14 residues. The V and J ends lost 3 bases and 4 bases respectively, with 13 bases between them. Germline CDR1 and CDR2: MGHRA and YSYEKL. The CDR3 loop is CASSHTTGTYEQYF. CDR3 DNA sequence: TGCGCCAGCAGCCATACGACAGGTACTTACGAGCAGTACTTC.

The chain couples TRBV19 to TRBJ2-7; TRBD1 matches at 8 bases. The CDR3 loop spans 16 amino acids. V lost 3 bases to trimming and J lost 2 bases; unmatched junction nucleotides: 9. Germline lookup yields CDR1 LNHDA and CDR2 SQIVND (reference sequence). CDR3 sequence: CASSMDLAQGAYEQYF. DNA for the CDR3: TGTGCCAGTAGTATGGATCTCGCACAGGGGGCCTACGAGCAGTACTTC.

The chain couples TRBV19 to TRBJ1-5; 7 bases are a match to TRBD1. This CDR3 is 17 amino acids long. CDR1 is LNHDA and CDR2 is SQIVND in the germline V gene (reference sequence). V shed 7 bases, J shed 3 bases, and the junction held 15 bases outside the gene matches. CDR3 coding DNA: TGTGCCAGTATCGACTCCGTCTTGGGACAGTACAATCAGCCCCAGCATTTT. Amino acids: CASIDSVLGQYNQPQHF.

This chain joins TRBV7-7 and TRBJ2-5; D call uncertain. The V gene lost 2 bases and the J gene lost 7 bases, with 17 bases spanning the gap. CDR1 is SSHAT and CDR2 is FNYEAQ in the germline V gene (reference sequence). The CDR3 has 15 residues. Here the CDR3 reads CASSLTRGRGGTQYF. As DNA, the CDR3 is TGTGCCAGCAGCTTAACGAGAGGCCGCGGTGGGACCCAGTACTTC. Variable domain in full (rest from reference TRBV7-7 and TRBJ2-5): GAGVSQSPRYKVTKRGQDVTLRCDPISSHATLYWYQQALGQGPEFLTYFNYEAQPDKSGLPSDRFSAERPEGSISTLTIQRTEQRDSAMYRCASSLTRGRGGTQYFGPGTRLLVL.

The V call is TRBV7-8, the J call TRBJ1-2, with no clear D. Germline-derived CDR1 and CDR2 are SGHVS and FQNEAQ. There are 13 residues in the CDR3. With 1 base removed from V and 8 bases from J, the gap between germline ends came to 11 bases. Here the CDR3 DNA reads TGTGCCAGCAGCTTAGATGCGGGCGGAGGCTACACCTTC. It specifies CASSLDAGGGYTF.

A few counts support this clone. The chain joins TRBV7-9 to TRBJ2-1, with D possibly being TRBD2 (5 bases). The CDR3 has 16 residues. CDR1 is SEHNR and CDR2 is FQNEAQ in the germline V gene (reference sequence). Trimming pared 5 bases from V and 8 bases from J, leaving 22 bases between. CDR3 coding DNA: TGTGCCAGCAGCACACGGACTCCACAGACGGTCGATGAGCAGTTCTTC. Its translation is CASSTRTPQTVDEQFF.

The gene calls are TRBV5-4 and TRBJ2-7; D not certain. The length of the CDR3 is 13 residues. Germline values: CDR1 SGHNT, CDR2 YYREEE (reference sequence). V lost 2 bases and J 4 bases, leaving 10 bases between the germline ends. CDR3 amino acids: CASSFPGGYEQYF. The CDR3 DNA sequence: TGTGCCAGCAGCTTTCCGGGTGGGTACGAGCAGTACTTC.

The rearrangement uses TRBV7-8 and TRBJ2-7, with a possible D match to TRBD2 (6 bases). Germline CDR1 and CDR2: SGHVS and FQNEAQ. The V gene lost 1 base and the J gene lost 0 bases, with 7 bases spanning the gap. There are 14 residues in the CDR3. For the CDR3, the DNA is TGTGCCAGCAGCTTAGGACTAGGCTCCTACGAGCAGTACTTC. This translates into CASSLGLGSYEQYF.

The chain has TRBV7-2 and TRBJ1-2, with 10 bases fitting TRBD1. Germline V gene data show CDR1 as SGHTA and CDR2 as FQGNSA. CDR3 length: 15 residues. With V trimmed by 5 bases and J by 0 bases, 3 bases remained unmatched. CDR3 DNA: TGTGCCAGCAGCGTAGGGACAGGGGCTAACTATGGCTACACCTTC. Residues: CASSVGTGANYGYTF. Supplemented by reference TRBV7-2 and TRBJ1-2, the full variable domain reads GAGVSQSPSNKVTEKGKDVELRCDPISGHTALYWYRQSLGQGLEFLIYFQGNSAPDKSGLPSDRFSAERTGGSVSTLTIQRTQQEDSAVYLCASSVGTGANYGYTFGSGTRLTVV.

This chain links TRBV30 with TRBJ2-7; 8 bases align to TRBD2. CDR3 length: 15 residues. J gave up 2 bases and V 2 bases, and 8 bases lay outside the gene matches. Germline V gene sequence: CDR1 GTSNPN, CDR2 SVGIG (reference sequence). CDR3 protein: CAWSSYAGGAYEQYF. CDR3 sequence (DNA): TGTGCCTGGAGTAGCTACGCGGGAGGCGCCTACGAGCAGTACTTC.

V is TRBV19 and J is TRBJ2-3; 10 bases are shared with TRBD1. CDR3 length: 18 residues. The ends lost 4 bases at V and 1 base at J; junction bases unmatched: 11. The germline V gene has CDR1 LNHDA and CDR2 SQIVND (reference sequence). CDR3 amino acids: CASSTRDRGSLGTDTQYF. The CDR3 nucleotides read TGTGCCAGTAGTACCCGGGACAGGGGAAGTTTAGGCACAGATACGCAGTATTTT.

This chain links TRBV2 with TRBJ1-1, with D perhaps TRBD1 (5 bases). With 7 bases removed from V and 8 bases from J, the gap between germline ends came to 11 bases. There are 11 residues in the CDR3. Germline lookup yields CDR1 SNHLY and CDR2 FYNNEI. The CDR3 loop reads CASTSDREAFF. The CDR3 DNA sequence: TGTGCCAGCACCAGCGACAGAGAAGCTTTCTTT.

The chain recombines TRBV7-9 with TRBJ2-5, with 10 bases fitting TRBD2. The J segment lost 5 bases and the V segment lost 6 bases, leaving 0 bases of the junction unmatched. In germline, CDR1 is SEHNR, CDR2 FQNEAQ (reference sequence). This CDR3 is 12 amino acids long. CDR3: CASRTSGETQYF. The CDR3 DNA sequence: TGTGCCAGCAGGACTAGCGGGGAGACCCAGTACTTC.

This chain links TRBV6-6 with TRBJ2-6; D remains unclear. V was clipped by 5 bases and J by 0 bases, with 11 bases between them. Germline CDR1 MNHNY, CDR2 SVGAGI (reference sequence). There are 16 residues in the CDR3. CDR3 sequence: CASSLTRRSGANVLTF. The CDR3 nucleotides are TGTGCCAGCAGTCTTACACGCCGCTCTGGGGCCAACGTCCTGACTTTC.

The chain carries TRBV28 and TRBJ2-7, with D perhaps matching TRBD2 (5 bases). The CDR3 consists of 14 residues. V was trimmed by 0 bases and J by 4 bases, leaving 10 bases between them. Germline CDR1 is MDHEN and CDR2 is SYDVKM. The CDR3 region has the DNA TGTGCCAGCAGTTTATGGCGGGCTGGATACGAGCAGTACTTC. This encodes CASSLWRAGYEQYF. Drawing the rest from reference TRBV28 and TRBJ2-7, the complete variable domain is DVKVTQSSRYLVKRTGEKVFLECVQDMDHENMFWYRQDPGLGLRLIYFSYDVKMKEKGDIPEGYSVSREKKERFSLILESASTNQTSMYLCASSLWRAGYEQYFGPGTRLTVT.

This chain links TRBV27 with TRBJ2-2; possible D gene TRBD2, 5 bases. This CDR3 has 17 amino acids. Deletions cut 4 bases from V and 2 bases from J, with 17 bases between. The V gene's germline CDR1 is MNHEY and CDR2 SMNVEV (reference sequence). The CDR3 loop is CASSSWEAARNTGELFF. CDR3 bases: TGTGCCAGCAGTTCGTGGGAAGCGGCGCGAAACACCGGGGAGCTGTTTTTT.

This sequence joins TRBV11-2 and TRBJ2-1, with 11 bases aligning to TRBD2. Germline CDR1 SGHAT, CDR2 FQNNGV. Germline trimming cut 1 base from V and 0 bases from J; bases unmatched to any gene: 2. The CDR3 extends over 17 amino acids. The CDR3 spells CASSLVGLAVSYNEQFF. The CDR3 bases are TGTGCCAGCAGCTTAGTGGGACTAGCGGTCTCCTACAATGAGCAGTTCTTC.

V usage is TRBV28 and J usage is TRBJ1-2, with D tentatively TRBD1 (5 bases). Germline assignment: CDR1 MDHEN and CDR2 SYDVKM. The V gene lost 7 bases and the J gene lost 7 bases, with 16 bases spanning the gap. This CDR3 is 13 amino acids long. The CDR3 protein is CASIPSGGTGYTF. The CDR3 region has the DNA TGTGCCAGCATCCCTAGTGGGGGGACTGGCTACACCTTC.

CDR3 DNA sequence: TGTGCCAGTAGTATCGAACCGGACAAACAAGAGACCCAGTACTTC. Its protein product is CASSIEPDKQETQYF. The gene calls are TRBV19 and TRBJ2-5; D is possibly TRBD1 (5 bases). This CDR3 region has 15 residues. The germline V gene encodes CDR1 LNHDA and CDR2 SQIVND (reference sequence). V shed 3 bases and J shed 2 bases, with 13 bases lying between them.

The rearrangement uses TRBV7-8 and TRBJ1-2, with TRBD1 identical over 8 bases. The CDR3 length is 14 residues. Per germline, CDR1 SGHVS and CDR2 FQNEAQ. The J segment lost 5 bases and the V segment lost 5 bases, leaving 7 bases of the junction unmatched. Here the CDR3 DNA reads TGTGCCAGCAGCGGGCCGACAGGGGAGTATGGCTACACCTTC. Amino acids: CASSGPTGEYGYTF.

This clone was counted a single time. Here the CDR3 DNA reads TGCGCCAGCAGCCGCAGGACTAGCGGGGGGGCATTTGAGACCCAGTACTTC. Protein: CASSRRTSGGAFETQYF. The rearrangement joins TRBV4-3 to TRBJ2-5, with 15 bases matching TRBD2. The CDR3 is made up of 17 amino acids. Germline V gene data show CDR1 as LGHNA and CDR2 as YSLEER. With V trimmed by 4 bases and J by 5 bases, 8 bases remained unmatched.

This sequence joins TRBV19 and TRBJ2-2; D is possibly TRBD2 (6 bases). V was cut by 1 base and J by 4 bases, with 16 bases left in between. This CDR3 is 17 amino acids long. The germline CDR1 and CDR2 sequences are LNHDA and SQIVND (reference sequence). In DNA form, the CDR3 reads TGTGCCAGTAGTATAGTGGGGACCCCCGGGGGCACCGGGGAGCTGTTTTTT. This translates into CASSIVGTPGGTGELFF.

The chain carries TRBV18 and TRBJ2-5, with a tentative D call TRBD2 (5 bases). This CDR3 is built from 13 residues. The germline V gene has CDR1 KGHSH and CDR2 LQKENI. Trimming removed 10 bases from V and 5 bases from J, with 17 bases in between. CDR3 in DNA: TGTGCCACCGCCCTAGGACCGGGGGAGACCCAGTACTTC. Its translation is CATALGPGETQYF.

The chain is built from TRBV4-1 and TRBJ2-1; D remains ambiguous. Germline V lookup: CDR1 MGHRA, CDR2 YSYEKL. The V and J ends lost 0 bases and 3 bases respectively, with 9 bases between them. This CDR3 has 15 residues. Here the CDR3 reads CASSQDVVYYNEQFF. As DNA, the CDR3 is TGCGCCAGCAGCCAAGATGTAGTATACTACAATGAGCAGTTCTTC.

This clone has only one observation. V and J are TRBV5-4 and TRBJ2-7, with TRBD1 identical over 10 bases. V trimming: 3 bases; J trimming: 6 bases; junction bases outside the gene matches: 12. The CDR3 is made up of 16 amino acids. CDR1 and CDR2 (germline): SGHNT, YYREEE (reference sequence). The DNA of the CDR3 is TGTGCCAGCAGCTCCACAGCCGGGACAGGGGTCTCCGAGCAGTACTTC. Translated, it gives CASSSTAGTGVSEQYF.

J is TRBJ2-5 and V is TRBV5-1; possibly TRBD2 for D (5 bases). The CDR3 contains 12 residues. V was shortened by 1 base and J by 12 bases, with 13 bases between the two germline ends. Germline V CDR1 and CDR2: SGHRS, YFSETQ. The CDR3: CASSLRPSKKYF. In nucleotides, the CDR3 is TGCGCCAGCAGCTTGCGTCCTAGCAAAAAGTACTTC.